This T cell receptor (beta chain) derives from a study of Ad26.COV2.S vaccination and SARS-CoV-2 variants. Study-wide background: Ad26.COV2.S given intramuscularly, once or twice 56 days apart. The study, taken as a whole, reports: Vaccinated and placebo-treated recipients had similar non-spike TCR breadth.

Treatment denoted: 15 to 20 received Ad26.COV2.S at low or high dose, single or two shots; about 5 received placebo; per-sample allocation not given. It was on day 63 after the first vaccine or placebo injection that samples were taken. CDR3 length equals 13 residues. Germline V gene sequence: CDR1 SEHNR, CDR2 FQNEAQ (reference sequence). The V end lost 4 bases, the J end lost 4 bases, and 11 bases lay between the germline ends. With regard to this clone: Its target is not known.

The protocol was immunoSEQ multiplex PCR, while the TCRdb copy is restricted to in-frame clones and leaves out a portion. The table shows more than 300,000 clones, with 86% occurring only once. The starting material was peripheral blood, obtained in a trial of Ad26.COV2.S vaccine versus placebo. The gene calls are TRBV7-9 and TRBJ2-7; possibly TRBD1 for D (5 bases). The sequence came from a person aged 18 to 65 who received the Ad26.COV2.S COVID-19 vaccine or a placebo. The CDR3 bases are TGTGCCAGCAGCTCCGGACACCCTTACGAGCAGTACTTC. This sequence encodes CASSSGHPYEQYF.